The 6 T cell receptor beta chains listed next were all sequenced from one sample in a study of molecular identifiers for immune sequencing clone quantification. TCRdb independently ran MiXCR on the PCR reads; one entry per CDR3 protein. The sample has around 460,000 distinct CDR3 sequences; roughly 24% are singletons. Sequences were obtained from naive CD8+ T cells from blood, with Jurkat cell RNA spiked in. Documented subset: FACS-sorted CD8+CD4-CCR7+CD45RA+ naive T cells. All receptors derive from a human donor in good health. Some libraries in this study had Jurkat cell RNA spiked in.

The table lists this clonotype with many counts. The CDR3 reads CSARGTSGTDTQYF. The CDR3 DNA reads as TGCAGTGCTAGGGGGACTAGCGGCACAGATACGCAGTATTTT. The chain combines TRBV20-1 with TRBJ2-3; 10 bases are a match to TRBD2. The CDR3 spans 14 residues. Germline V CDR1 and CDR2: DFQATT, SNEGSKA (reference sequence). The V and J ends lost 3 bases and 1 base, in that order; junction bases with no gene match: 1.

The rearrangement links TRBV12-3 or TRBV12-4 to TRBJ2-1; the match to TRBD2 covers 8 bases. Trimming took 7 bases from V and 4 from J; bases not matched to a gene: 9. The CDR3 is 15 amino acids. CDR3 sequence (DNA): TGTGCCAGCAAGGTTAGCGGGGCGAGTTACAATGAGCAGTTCTTC. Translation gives CASKVSGASYNEQFF.

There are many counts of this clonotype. CDR3 in DNA: TGTGCCAGCAGTCCAGGGGGTAGGTTGGACATTCAGTACTTC. It translates to CASSPGGRLDIQYF. The genes are TRBV12-3 or TRBV12-4 and TRBJ2-4, with 7 bases identical to TRBD1. CDR3 length: 14 amino acids. J lost 8 bases, V lost 5 bases, and 9 bases had no gene match.

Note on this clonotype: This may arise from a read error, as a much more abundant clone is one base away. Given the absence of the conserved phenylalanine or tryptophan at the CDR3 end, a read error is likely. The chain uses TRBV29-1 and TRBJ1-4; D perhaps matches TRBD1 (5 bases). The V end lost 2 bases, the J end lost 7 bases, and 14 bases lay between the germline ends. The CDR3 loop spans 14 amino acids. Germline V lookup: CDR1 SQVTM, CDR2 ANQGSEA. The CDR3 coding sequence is TGCAGCGTTGAATGGGGGGGTGACCGTGAAAAACTGTTTCTT. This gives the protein CSVEWGGDREKLFL.

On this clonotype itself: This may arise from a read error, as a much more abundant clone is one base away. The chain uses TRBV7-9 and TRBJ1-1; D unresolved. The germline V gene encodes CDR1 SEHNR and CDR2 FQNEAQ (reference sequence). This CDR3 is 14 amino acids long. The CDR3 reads CASSLVGENIEAFF. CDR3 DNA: TGTGCCAGCAGCTTAGTTGGGGAGAACATTGAAGCTTTCTTT.

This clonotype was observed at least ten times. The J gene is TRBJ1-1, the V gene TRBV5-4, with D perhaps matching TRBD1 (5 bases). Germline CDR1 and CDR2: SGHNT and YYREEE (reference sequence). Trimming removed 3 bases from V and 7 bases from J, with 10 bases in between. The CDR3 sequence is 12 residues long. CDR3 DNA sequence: TGTGCCAGCAGCTGGGAGGGACTTGAAGCTTTCTTT. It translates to CASSWEGLEAFF.